What follows are 6 T cell receptor beta chains derived from one specimen sequenced in a study of T cell clonotyping in hematopoietic cell transplantation. Here immunoSEQ multiplex PCR was the method, and the copy in TCRdb shows in-frame clones only, minus some. Among fewer than 9,500 clones listed, approximately 93% were seen once. Here the sequenced sample was PBMCs, taken 100 days after allogeneic stem cell transplant. The source is a male patient aged 45-60 years who had an allogeneic stem cell transplant from a related donor, so T cells may come from the graft donor. Some clones in this sample may be carry-over from other donors' samples.

The genes are TRBV19 and TRBJ2-2, with TRBD2 identical over 10 bases. This CDR3 has 15 residues. V gave up 4 bases and J gave up 5 bases; unmatched junction bases: 4. Germline CDR1 reads LNHDA; CDR2 reads SQIVND (reference sequence). The DNA for the CDR3 is TGTGCCAGTAGTACACTAGCGGGAAGTACCGGGGAGCTGTTTTTT. Amino acids: CASSTLAGSTGELFF.

The gene calls are TRBV27 and TRBJ1-5; 7 bases are shared with TRBD1. This CDR3 is 15 amino acids long. The V gene end was trimmed by 6 bases and the J gene end by 2 bases; junction bases not matched to a gene: 7. Germline V gene data show CDR1 as MNHEY and CDR2 as SMNVEV (reference sequence). CDR3 in amino acids: CASRLTGEGNQPQHF. CDR3 sequence (DNA): TGTGCCAGCAGACTCACAGGGGAGGGCAATCAGCCCCAGCATTTT.

The chain carries TRBV7-8 and TRBJ1-1, with TRBD1 identical over 7 bases. Germline CDR1 SGHVS, CDR2 FQNEAQ. Unmatched junction bases numbered 7, after V lost 5 bases and J lost 4 bases. The CDR3 consists of 14 residues. The CDR3 reads CASSTPTGFTEAFF. CDR3 nucleotide sequence: TGTGCCAGCAGCACTCCGACAGGGTTCACTGAAGCTTTCTTT.

The chain recombines TRBV6-1 with TRBJ1-1; TRBD1 might be the D (5 bases). CDR1 is MNHNS, CDR2 SASEGT, per germline. The CDR3 loop spans 15 amino acids. V was shortened by 0 bases and J by 4 bases, with 12 bases between the two germline ends. This CDR3 reads CASSEAGTPGTEAFF. DNA for the CDR3: TGTGCCAGCAGTGAAGCGGGGACCCCGGGCACTGAAGCTTTCTTT.

Comments on this clone: No conserved phenylalanine or tryptophan ends this CDR3, so it is likely a read error. Because the CDR3's place on the DNA is in doubt, the DNA is left out and the CDR3 is given as listed by TCRdb. The chain carries TRBV7-9 and TRBJ2-7; TRBD1 is the table's D call and was not checked against the DNA. The germline gives CDR1 SEHNR, CDR2 FQNEAQ (reference sequence). The CDR3 spans 14 amino acids, including both terminal residues. The CDR3 spells CASSSYSQGGWLSL.

The V call is TRBV7-9, the J call TRBJ2-2; 10 bases are shared with TRBD1. The CDR3 spans 15 residues. Germline V lookup: CDR1 SEHNR, CDR2 FQNEAQ (reference sequence). With V trimmed by 4 bases and J by 6 bases, 5 bases remained unmatched. The CDR3 coding sequence is TGTGCCAGCAGCTGGGACAGGGGTCCGTCCGGGGAGCTGTTTTTT. Translated: CASSWDRGPSGELFF.